Shown below are 29 T cell receptor beta chains from a single sample sequenced in a study of identical twins. In TCRdb, the 5' RACE reads were re-called with MiXCR into one record per CDR3 protein. Of a few hundred thousand distinct CDR3 sequences in the sample, approximately 18% were seen once. Material for sequencing was naive T cells sorted from blood. The receptors here all came from a man between 45 and 60 years old in good health.

Many counts were recorded for this clonotype. The rearrangement joins TRBV5-1 to TRBJ1-1; 9 nucleotides agree with TRBD1. The CDR3 loop spans 14 amino acids. The junction had 7 bases not matched to a gene; V was cut back by 5 bases and J by 5 bases. The germline V gene encodes CDR1 SGHRS and CDR2 YFSETQ. The CDR3 DNA follows: TGCGCCAGCAGTCCGGGGACAGGGCCGACTGAAGCTTTCTTT. Translated, it gives CASSPGTGPTEAFF.

V gene TRBV3-1 combines with J gene TRBJ2-7; possibly TRBD1 or TRBD2 for D (5 bases each). The V and J ends lost 5 bases and 4 bases respectively, with 12 bases between them. Per germline, CDR1 LGHDT and CDR2 YNNKEL (reference sequence). This CDR3 spans 13 amino acids. The CDR3 DNA reads as TGTGCCAGCAGCTCCCGGGACCCATACGAGCAGTACTTC. Its protein is CASSSRDPYEQYF.

There are many counts of this clonotype. V usage is TRBV10-3 and J usage is TRBJ2-3, with D tentatively TRBD1 or TRBD2 (5 bases each). The CDR3 is 15 amino acids. The germline V gene encodes CDR1 ENHRY and CDR2 SYGVKD. The V and J ends lost 2 bases and 7 bases respectively, with 16 bases between them. The CDR3 DNA reads as TGTGCCATCAGTGAGCCGGGGACCTTTTCCCATACGCAGTATTTT. Encoded protein: CAISEPGTFSHTQYF.

V usage is TRBV9 and J usage is TRBJ2-3, with 9 bases aligning to TRBD2. Looked up from germline, CDR1 is SGDLS and CDR2 is YYNGEE. V lost 2 bases to trimming and J lost 0 bases; unmatched junction nucleotides: 10. This CDR3 is 18 amino acids long. This CDR3 reads CASSVGWRGGASTDTQYF. Written as DNA, the CDR3 is TGTGCCAGCAGCGTGGGATGGCGGGGGGGCGCAAGCACAGATACGCAGTATTTT.

This clonotype was seen repeatedly, ten times or more. The gene calls are TRBV3-1 and TRBJ1-3, with 7 positions matching TRBD1. Germline V lookup: CDR1 LGHDT, CDR2 YNNKEL (reference sequence). With 4 bases clipped from V and 0 bases from J, the junction kept 3 bases outside the gene matches. The CDR3 length is 15 residues. CDR3 nucleotides: TGTGCCAGCAGCCTCGGGACAGCCTCTGGAAACACCATATATTTT. Protein product: CASSLGTASGNTIYF.

The V and J genes are TRBV19 and TRBJ1-2; no definite D call. The V end lost 1 base, the J end lost 4 bases, and 10 bases lay between the germline ends. The CDR3 has 14 residues. Germline assignment: CDR1 LNHDA and CDR2 SQIVND (reference sequence). CDR3 coding DNA: TGTGCCAGTAGTATAGCTGTGGAAACCTATGGCTACACCTTC. Amino acids: CASSIAVETYGYTF. Full variable domain (missing parts from reference TRBV19 and TRBJ1-2): DGGITQSPKYLFRKEGQNVTLSCEQNLNHDAMYWYRQDPGQGLRLIYYSQIVNDFQKGDIAEGYSVSREKKESFPLTVTSAQKNPTAFYLCASSIAVETYGYTFGSGTRLTVV.

Only a few counts were recorded for this clonotype. The chain uses TRBV2 and TRBJ2-7; no clear D gene. The CDR3 is 13 amino acids. Trimming cost V 1 base and J 5 bases, with 9 bases left between them. Germline CDR1 reads SNHLY; CDR2 reads FYNNEI. CDR3 amino acids: CASSEVLGHEQYF. CDR3 DNA sequence: TGTGCCAGCAGTGAAGTCTTAGGTCACGAGCAGTACTTC. The variable domain in full, completed from reference TRBV2 and TRBJ2-7, reads EPEVTQTPSHQVTQMGQEVILRCVPISNHLYFYWYRQILGQKVEFLVSFYNNEISEKSEIFDDQFSVERPDGSNFTLKIRSTKLEDSAMYFCASSEVLGHEQYFGPGTRLTVT.

This clonotype was seen only a few times. The chain has TRBV10-3 and TRBJ2-2; D call uncertain. The V and J ends lost 10 bases and 4 bases respectively, with 25 bases between them. Per the germline V gene, CDR1 is ENHRY and CDR2 is SYGVKD. The CDR3 totals 17 residues. The CDR3 DNA follows: TGTGCCACCACGCCGTCAGCACAGTCACGAGGCACCGGGGAGCTGTTTTTT. As protein: CATTPSAQSRGTGELFF.

This clonotype was seen many times. V gene TRBV29-1 combines with J gene TRBJ2-1; unclear D gene. The V gene lost 1 base and the J gene lost 0 bases, with 13 bases spanning the gap. The CDR3 has 16 residues. From germline, CDR1 is SQVTM and CDR2 ANQGSEA. DNA for the CDR3: TGCAGCGTTGAAGGGGCGCCGGTGACCTCCTACAATGAGCAGTTCTTC. Translated, it gives CSVEGAPVTSYNEQFF.

V gene TRBV29-1 combines with J gene TRBJ2-3, with 14 bases lining up with TRBD2. Germline V gene lookup returns CDR1 SQVTM and CDR2 ANQGSEA. The CDR3 is made up of 15 amino acids. The trim removed 5 bases at V and 5 bases at J, leaving 6 bases unmatched. CDR3 sequence: CSVKAGTSGGDTQYF. The CDR3, as DNA: TGCAGCGTTAAAGCCGGGACTAGCGGGGGAGATACGCAGTATTTT.

This clonotype was recorded at least ten times. The rearrangement joins TRBV27 to TRBJ2-3; 7 positions agree with TRBD2. Germline V lookup: CDR1 MNHEY, CDR2 SMNVEV (reference sequence). CDR3 length equals 19 residues. The ends lost 5 bases at V and 2 bases at J; junction bases unmatched: 19. CDR3 nucleotide sequence: TGTGCCAGCAGTCCCTGGTGGGGGTCGGGTAGCGGGTCCACAGATACGCAGTATTTT. This encodes CASSPWWGSGSGSTDTQYF.

This clonotype came up a few times. The chain uses TRBV5-1 and TRBJ1-6; D not certain. Germline CDR1 is SGHRS and CDR2 is YFSETQ. V lost 7 bases and J lost 2, with 13 bases in between. The CDR3 has 15 residues. CDR3 sequence reads: CASLAGLPYNSPLHF. DNA of the CDR3: TGCGCCAGCTTGGCCGGTTTACCCTATAATTCACCCCTCCACTTT. Filled out from reference TRBV5-1 and TRBJ1-6, the complete variable domain reads KAGVTQTPRYLIKTRGQQVTLSCSPISGHRSVSWYQQTPGQGLQFLFEYFSETQRNKGNFPGRFSGRQFSNSRSEMNVSTLELGDSALYLCASLAGLPYNSPLHFGNGTRLTVT.

The chain carries TRBV7-2 and TRBJ2-3, with D unclear. Per the germline V gene, CDR1 is SGHTA and CDR2 is FQGNSA. Trimming removed 6 bases at V and 1 base at J, with 17 bases between. This CDR3 contains 16 residues. CDR3 amino acids: CASRAYSASGTDTQYF. CDR3 in DNA: TGTGCCAGCAGAGCCTACTCCGCATCAGGCACAGATACGCAGTATTTT.

Details on this clonotype: The junction departs from germline at one end; a sequencing error may be responsible. This sequence joins TRBV20-1 and TRBJ2-1, with 13 bases lining up with TRBD2. The CDR3 length is 14 residues. From germline, CDR1 is DFQATT and CDR2 SNEGSKA (reference sequence). CDR3 in DNA: TGCGGTGCTGGTGGACTAGCGGGAGATAATGAGCAGTTCTTC. This gives the protein CGAGGLAGDNEQFF.

This clonotype was observed a handful of times. J is TRBJ1-5 and V is TRBV10-2; D unclear. V shed 3 bases and J shed 0 bases, with 12 bases lying between them. The CDR3 length is 16 residues. Per the germline V gene, CDR1 is WSHSY and CDR2 is SAAADI. The CDR3 nucleotides read TGCGCCAGCAGTGATGGCAGACGCATTAGCAATCAGCCCCAGCATTTT. Its protein product is CASSDGRRISNQPQHF.

Only a few counts were recorded for this clonotype. The J gene is TRBJ2-5, the V gene TRBV4-3; D may be TRBD1 or TRBD2 (5 bases each). V shed 2 bases and J shed 2 bases, with 12 bases lying between them. The CDR3 totals 15 residues. Germline lookup yields CDR1 LGHNA and CDR2 YSLEER. CDR3 in DNA: TGCGCCAGCAGCCAACGAGGGGCGAAGCAAGAGACCCAGTACTTC. Protein: CASSQRGAKQETQYF.

The table lists this clonotype with many counts. CDR3 nucleotides: TGTGCCAGCAGTTCCCCAGGGGCTCAGACCCAGTACTTC. Protein: CASSSPGAQTQYF. The chain uses TRBV6-5 and TRBJ2-5, with TRBD1 as a possible D gene (6 bases). Germline values: CDR1 MNHEY, CDR2 SVGAGI. V gave up 4 bases and J gave up 6 bases, with 12 bases separating them. The CDR3 contains 13 residues.

This clonotype came up a few times. The gene calls are TRBV4-1 and TRBJ2-7, with 10 bases lining up with TRBD2. This CDR3 comprises 15 residues. Germline V CDR1 and CDR2: MGHRA, YSYEKL. The J segment lost 0 bases and the V segment lost 2 bases, leaving 1 base of the junction unmatched. This chain's CDR3 is CASSQLAGDSYEQYF. CDR3 in DNA: TGCGCCAGCAGCCAACTAGCGGGAGACTCCTACGAGCAGTACTTC.

This clonotype was detected ten times or more. J is TRBJ1-5 and V is TRBV27, with D hard to call. The germline V gene encodes CDR1 MNHEY and CDR2 SMNVEV (reference sequence). Trimming removed 3 bases from V and 0 bases from J, with 6 bases in between. This CDR3 contains 14 residues. The CDR3 loop reads CASSLSGSNQPQHF. CDR3 sequence (DNA): TGTGCCAGCAGTTTGTCCGGTAGCAATCAGCCCCAGCATTTT.

This clonotype has just a few counts. The V and J genes are TRBV12-3 or TRBV12-4 and TRBJ2-2, with D perhaps matching TRBD1 (6 bases). Trimming removed 7 bases from V and 1 base from J, with 16 bases in between. The CDR3 is 16 residues long. DNA of the CDR3: TGTGCCAGCACCAGGACCGGGACACTGAACACCGGGGAGCTGTTTTTT. Protein product: CASTRTGTLNTGELFF.

This clonotype came up many times. The chain couples TRBV6-5 to TRBJ1-2; D possibly corresponds to TRBD1 (5 bases). The germline V gene encodes CDR1 MNHEY and CDR2 SVGAGI. This CDR3 contains 14 residues. Trimming stripped 2 bases from V and 0 bases from J, with 7 bases between. As DNA, the CDR3 is TGTGCCAGCAGTTACGGGGCAGCTAACTATGGCTACACCTTC. Protein: CASSYGAANYGYTF.

The chain carries TRBV9 and TRBJ2-1; D unclear. The CDR3 consists of 16 residues. Germline CDR1 and CDR2: SGDLS and YYNGEE. Deletions cut 3 bases from V and 2 bases from J, with 15 bases between. The chain's CDR3 is CASSASKADTYNEQFF. In DNA, the CDR3 is TGTGCCAGCAGCGCATCCAAGGCAGACACCTACAATGAGCAGTTCTTC.

This clonotype occurred many times. The chain combines TRBV5-6 with TRBJ2-1; perhaps D is TRBD1 or TRBD2 (5 bases each). The CDR3 has 14 residues. The V and J ends lost 4 bases and 4 bases respectively, with 12 bases between them. Looked up from germline, CDR1 is SGHDT and CDR2 is YYEEEE. The CDR3 is CASSPGTHYNEQFF. In DNA form, the CDR3 reads TGTGCCAGCAGCCCCGGGACCCATTACAATGAGCAGTTCTTC.

As concerns this clonotype: The junction shows a germline mismatch at one end, possibly a read error. The V and J genes are TRBV4-3 and TRBJ1-3; D possibly corresponds to TRBD1 (6 bases). Looked up from germline, CDR1 is LGHNA and CDR2 is YSLEER. This CDR3 has 16 residues. CDR3 sequence reads: CASSQEPDSLGNAIYF. The CDR3 DNA reads as TGCGCCAGCAGCCAAGAACCGGACAGCCTTGGAAACGCCATATATTTT.

This clonotype was picked up a small number of times. The chain uses TRBV7-2 and TRBJ2-7; the match to TRBD2 covers 10 bases. V lost 1 base to trimming and J lost 6 bases; unmatched junction nucleotides: 6. CDR3 length: 15 amino acids. Germline assignment: CDR1 SGHTA and CDR2 FQGNSA. Here the CDR3 reads CASSLGLAGAGEQYF. Here the CDR3 DNA reads TGTGCCAGCAGCTTAGGTCTAGCGGGAGCGGGCGAGCAGTACTTC. The entire variable domain, with the rest obtained from reference TRBV7-2 and TRBJ2-7, is as follows: GAGVSQSPSNKVTEKGKDVELRCDPISGHTALYWYRQSLGQGLEFLIYFQGNSAPDKSGLPSDRFSAERTGGSVSTLTIQRTQQEDSAVYLCASSLGLAGAGEQYFGPGTRLTVT.

In this sample, this clonotype turned up a few times. This chain connects TRBV20-1 to TRBJ2-7; TRBD2 might be the D (6 bases). The V end was cut by 2 bases, the J end by 7 bases, with 18 bases between. The CDR3 covers 14 residues. The germline V gene encodes CDR1 DFQATT and CDR2 SNEGSKA (reference sequence). The CDR3, as DNA: TGCAGTGCTAGACTCGGGGGAATTCTAGGAGAGCAGTACTTC. Its protein is CSARLGGILGEQYF.

The chain uses TRBV20-1 and TRBJ2-7; D is ambiguous. The CDR3 contains 10 residues. V was cut by 4 bases and J by 6 bases, with 7 bases left in between. CDR1 and CDR2 (germline): DFQATT, SNEGSKA (reference sequence). The CDR3 loop is CSATSLEQYF. The CDR3 coding sequence is TGCAGTGCTACCTCTCTCGAGCAGTACTTC.

This clonotype came up a few times. The CDR3 is CASSYPGDPPYEQYF. In DNA, the CDR3 is TGTGCCAGCAGTTACCCAGGGGATCCTCCCTACGAGCAGTACTTC. This chain links TRBV6-2 or TRBV6-3 with TRBJ2-7; TRBD1 is a possible D gene (6 bases). CDR3 length: 15 residues. Trimming shortened V by 2 bases and J by 2 bases, and 13 bases separated the two germline ends. Germline CDR1 is MNHEY and CDR2 is SVGEGT.

V gene TRBV12-3 or TRBV12-4 combines with J gene TRBJ2-1, with TRBD2 matching over 7 bases. The junction had 4 bases not matched to a gene; V was cut back by 5 bases and J by 9 bases. The CDR3 sequence is 12 residues long. CDR3 region: CASSRTRIEQFF. For the CDR3, the DNA is TGTGCCAGCAGTCGGACTAGGATTGAGCAGTTCTTC.